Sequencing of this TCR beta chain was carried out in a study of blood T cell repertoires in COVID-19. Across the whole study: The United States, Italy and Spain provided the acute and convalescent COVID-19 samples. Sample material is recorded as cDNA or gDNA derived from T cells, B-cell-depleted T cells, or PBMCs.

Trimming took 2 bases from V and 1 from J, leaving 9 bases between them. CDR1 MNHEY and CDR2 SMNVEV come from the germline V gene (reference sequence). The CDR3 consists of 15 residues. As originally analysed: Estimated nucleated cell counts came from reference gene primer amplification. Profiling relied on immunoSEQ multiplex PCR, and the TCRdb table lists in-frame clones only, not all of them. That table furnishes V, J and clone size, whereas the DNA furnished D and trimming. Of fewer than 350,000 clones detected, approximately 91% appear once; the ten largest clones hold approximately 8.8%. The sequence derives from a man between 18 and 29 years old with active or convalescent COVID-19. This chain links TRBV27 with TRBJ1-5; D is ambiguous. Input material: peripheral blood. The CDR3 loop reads CASSLVPGSNQPQHF. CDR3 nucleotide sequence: TGTGCCAGCAGTTTAGTCCCCGGGAGCAATCAGCCCCAGCATTTT.